Reported below is one T cell receptor (beta chain). Its antigen is not known. The method was immunoSEQ multiplex PCR; TCRdb's version includes in-frame clones alone and lacks a portion of them. The sample lists roughly 70,000 clones; 87% were seen once. These data originate in a study of OX40 agonist ivuxolimab in advanced cancers. As for the study in general: A history of anti-PD-1, anti-PD-L1 or anti-CTLA-4 therapy was acceptable, and about 40% had some. Broader study findings: Expanded peripheral T cell antigen specificity was not determined.

V dropped 1 base and J dropped 7 bases, with 11 bases sitting between them. Germline lookup yields CDR1 SQVTM and CDR2 ANQGSEA. The CDR3 totals 13 residues. The chain combines TRBV29-1 with TRBJ2-1; D is possibly TRBD2 (6 bases). The sample was CD4+ or CD8+ T cells sorted from blood, taken in a trial of the OX40 agonist ivuxolimab. This receptor was taken from an adult with an advanced solid tumor such as melanoma, head and neck, liver or kidney cancer. The CDR3 is CSVEGARGNEQFF. As DNA, the CDR3 is TGCAGCGTTGAAGGGGCCCGGGGGAATGAGCAGTTCTTC.